This T cell receptor beta chain is from a study of spatial heterogeneity in lung cancer. Study-wide findings and caveats: Tumor mutation count correlated with how many alpha and beta TCRs expanded intratumorally.

Time point indicated: sample taken at primary tumor resection. There were approximately 69 donors, all of them untreated patients with early-stage non-small cell lung cancer. Whole RNA was taken from tumor, nontumor lung or frozen PBMC; it was then sequenced unsorted. V was pared by 1 base and J by 7 bases, with 15 bases between. Germline CDR1 and CDR2: KGHDR and SFDVKD. CDR3 size: 15 residues. This clonotype is medium-sized within its sample. The target antigen is unknown. TCRdb re-called the 5' RACE reads with MiXCR, one entry per CDR3 protein. The repertoire holds 4,000 or so distinct CDR3 sequences, with 5% to 6% as singletons.

This chain connects TRBV24-1 to TRBJ1-2; tentative D call: TRBD1 (6 bases). The sequence was collected from a female donor with early-stage non-small cell lung cancer. Sample: lung tumor tissue, taken at surgery. The CDR3 sequence is CATSDFRTAACGYTF. The CDR3 DNA sequence: TGTGCCACCAGTGATTTCAGGACAGCAGCGTGTGGCTACACCTTC.